This TCR beta chain was observed in a study of blood T cell repertoires in COVID-19. In the study's own analysis: Estimated nucleated cell counts came from reference gene primer amplification. The data were produced by immunoSEQ multiplex PCR, yet TCRdb's version contains in-frame clones alone and is incomplete. V and J calls plus clone size are reproduced from that table; the DNA served to infer D and trimming. Among 87,000 or so clones listed, approximately 80% were seen once. CDR1 SNHLY and CDR2 FYNNEI come from the germline V gene. Trimming at V came to 7 bases and at J to 3 bases, leaving 7 bases not matched to a gene. The CDR3 loop spans 16 amino acids.

V is TRBV2 and J is TRBJ2-5; 14 bases align to TRBD2. Sequencing was performed on peripheral blood. The TCR sequence derives from a woman in her 70s with acute or convalescent COVID-19. The CDR3 is CASTRTSGGLKETQYF. For the CDR3, the DNA is TGTGCCAGCACCCGGACTAGCGGGGGGCTTAAAGAGACCCAGTACTTC. The variable domain in full, with the rest retrieved from reference TRBV2 and TRBJ2-5, is EPEVTQTPSHQVTQMGQEVILRCVPISNHLYFYWYRQILGQKVEFLVSFYNNEISEKSEIFDDQFSVERPDGSNFTLKIRSTKLEDSAMYFCASTRTSGGLKETQYFGPGTRLLVL.